The present T cell receptor beta chain was sequenced within a study of shared clonotypes between healthy human individuals. Study information: Each donor's CD8 memory used one plate, CD8 naive two, each CD4 subset three.

This clone was detected only once. Positive CCR7 selection of CD45RO-negative cells yielded the naive CD8 cells, and terminally differentiated effector memory CD45RA+ cells were excluded. Recent acute infections and vaccinations were absent in the healthy HIV-negative adult donors. Sequenced by immunoSEQ multiplex PCR; TCRdb stores in-frame clones only, minus some. Of millions of clones listed, roughly 95% are singletons. The CDR3 has 14 residues. CDR1 is GTSNPN, CDR2 SVGIG, per germline (reference sequence). V was clipped by 6 bases and J by 0 bases, with 12 bases between them. The chain combines TRBV30 with TRBJ2-4; D might be TRBD1 (5 bases). Material: naive CD8+ T cells sorted from blood. This TCR derives from a man between 18 and 35 years old in good health. CDR3 loop: CACQTDLAKNIQYF. The DNA of the CDR3 is TGTGCCTGCCAGACAGACCTAGCCAAAAACATTCAGTACTTC. Filled out from reference TRBV30 and TRBJ2-4, the complete variable domain reads SQTIHQWPATLVQPVGSPLSLECTVEGTSNPNLYWYRQAAGRGLQLLFYSVGIGQISSEVPQNLSASRPQDRQFILSSKKLLLSDSGFYLCACQTDLAKNIQYFGAGTRLSVL.